The clone carrying this T cell receptor beta chain has only a few counts. Its antigen is currently unknown. These data are taken from a study of blood T cells in healthy people across ages. Broader study findings: It was not known whether donors were CMV positive (a possible confounder of expanded clonotype changes).

Deletions cut 8 bases from V and 0 bases from J, with 3 bases between. The CDR3 totals 11 residues. Germline values: CDR1 MNHNS, CDR2 SASEGT. A sample-barcoded 5' primer and a J-beta primer mix were used in a second PCR of about 6 to 12 cycles. Each sample provided no less than 2.5 million CDR3-containing paired-end reads. From the 5' RACE reads, TCRdb called clonotypes with MiXCR, one entry per CDR3 protein. The sample has 1.5 million to 2 million distinct CDR3 sequences, roughly 49% seen once. The study isolated at least 6.5 million PBMCs from each sample. Total RNA amounts of at least 5 micrograms were extracted per sample.

Sequenced: blood. This rearrangement joins TRBV6-1 to TRBJ2-3, with unresolved D. This TCR was sampled from a woman aged 40 to 50 in good health. The CDR3: CASPSTDTQYF. CDR3 sequence (DNA): TGTGCCAGCCCGAGCACAGATACGCAGTATTTT.